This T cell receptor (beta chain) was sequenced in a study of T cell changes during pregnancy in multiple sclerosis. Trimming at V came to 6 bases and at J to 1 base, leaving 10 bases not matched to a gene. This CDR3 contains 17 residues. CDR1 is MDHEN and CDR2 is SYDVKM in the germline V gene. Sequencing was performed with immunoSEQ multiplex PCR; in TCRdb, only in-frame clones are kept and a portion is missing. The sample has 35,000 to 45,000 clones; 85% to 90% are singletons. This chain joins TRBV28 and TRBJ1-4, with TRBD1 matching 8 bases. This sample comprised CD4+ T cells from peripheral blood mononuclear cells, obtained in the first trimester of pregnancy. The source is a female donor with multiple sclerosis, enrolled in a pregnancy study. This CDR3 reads CASRAQTGVVTNEKLFF. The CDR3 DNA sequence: TGTGCCAGCAGAGCCCAGACAGGGGTGGTAACTAATGAAAAACTGTTTTTT.